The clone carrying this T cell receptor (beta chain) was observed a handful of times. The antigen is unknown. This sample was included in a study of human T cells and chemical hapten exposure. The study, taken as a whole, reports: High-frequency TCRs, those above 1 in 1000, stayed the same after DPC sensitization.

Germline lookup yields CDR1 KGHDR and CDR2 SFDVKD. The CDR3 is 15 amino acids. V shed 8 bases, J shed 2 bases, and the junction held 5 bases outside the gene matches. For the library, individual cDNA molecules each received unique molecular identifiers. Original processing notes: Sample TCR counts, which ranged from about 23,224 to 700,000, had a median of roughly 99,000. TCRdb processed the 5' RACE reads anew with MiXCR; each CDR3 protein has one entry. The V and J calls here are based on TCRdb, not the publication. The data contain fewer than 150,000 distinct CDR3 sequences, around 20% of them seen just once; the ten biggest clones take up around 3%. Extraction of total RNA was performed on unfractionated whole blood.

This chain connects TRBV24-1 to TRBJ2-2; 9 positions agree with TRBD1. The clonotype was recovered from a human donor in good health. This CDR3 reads CATTRGQGNTGELFF. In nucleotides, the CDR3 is TGTGCCACCACTCGGGGACAGGGTAACACCGGGGAGCTGTTTTTT.